This T cell receptor beta chain comes out of a study of vaccination effects on CD4 cells after COVID-19. Study-level information: Median timing of post-vaccine samples was 72 days after the second dose.

Repertoires were generated with immunoSEQ multiplex PCR, while TCRdb's copy carries only in-frame clones and drops some. The sample has around 60,000 clones, about three quarters seen once; the top ten hold over 0.95%. A word on this clone: Its antigen is as yet unknown.

Antigen-specific CD4+ T cells expanded by the ViraFEST assay with viral peptide pools were then sequenced. Following 10 days of culture, CD4+ T cells were isolated. Two doses of either BNT162b2 or mRNA-1273 were given to each participant. The CDR3 length is 12 residues. CDR1 and CDR2 from the germline V gene are SGHTA and FQGNSA. Trimming stripped 6 bases from V and 6 bases from J, with 6 bases between. The input for sequencing was CD4+ T cells from PBMCs cultured with HCoV-229E spike peptides, taken after COVID-19 vaccination. The V call is TRBV7-2, the J call TRBJ1-6; D gene ambiguous. The sequence derives from a human donor who received a COVID-19 vaccine. The CDR3 bases are TGTGCCAGCAGGTTACCTAATTCACCCCTCCACTTT. This sequence encodes CASRLPNSPLHF.